The T cell receptor (beta chain) under discussion was sequenced for a study of blood T cell repertoires in COVID-19 (TCRdb year 2020). Looking at the study overall: Samples from collaborators originated in the United States, Italy and Spain and spanned both the acute and convalescent phases of COVID-19. The material from the prospective study consisted of cDNA or gDNA derived from T cells, B-cell-depleted T cells, or PBMCs. Subjects who had been exposed to COVID-19, were actively infected with it, or had recovered from it provided the deeply sampled blood TCRbeta repertoires that made up the dataset. A freely available public database, intended as a resource for researchers studying the immune response to SARS-CoV-2, is where the repertoires were released. The samples were drawn from two sources: the first 160 participants of the ongoing ImmuneRACE study, and about 1,300 subjects contributed by 6 global collaborators. A de-identified subject ID, COVID-19 status, age in years and sex were almost always included in the sample metadata. HLA class I and class II types, where available, came from metadata supplied by the sample provider rather than from assay-based typing.

Study-level results and caveats: The quantity of clinical and demographic metadata differed by source and by participant and was supplied without curation.

Each collaborating institution followed its own protocols to collect whole blood in K2EDTA tubes. For TCRbeta analysis, collaborators shipped samples in one of three forms: frozen whole blood, isolated PBMCs, or DNA extracted from either of those sample types. TCRbeta CDR3 regions were amplified from genomic DNA using the immunoSEQ Assay, a bias-controlled multiplex PCR. Per the original workflow: Nucleated cell counts per sample were estimated from amplification of reference gene primers within the assay. To quantify the absolute abundance of each unique TCRbeta CDR3 rearrangement, sequence reads were collapsed and filtered. Productive Simpson clonality was computed per sample as the square root of Simpson's diversity index over productive rearrangements. TCRdb mirrors the immuneACCESS table, restricted to in-frame sequences. Some clones are absent from its copies; in checked studies, under half trace to an unresolved V gene, and the reason for the others is unknown. That table is the source of V, J and clone size, and D and trimming were worked out from the DNA. This sample lists 75,000 or so clones; 65% to 85% were detected once. The ten largest account for about 5.6% of the sample.

From its cysteine to its phenylalanine, the CDR3 spans 15 amino acids. Of the read, only the CDR3 DNA is kept; its 45 bases are in frame from base 1. For this clone: The specificity of this receptor is unknown. No much larger clone is present one base from it, and per-base qualities are unavailable.

The origin of this receptor is a man aged 55 to 70 with active or convalescent COVID-19. The receptor chain draws on TRBV12-2 and TRBJ1-1; whether TRBD1, the table's D call, matches the DNA was not checked. TRBV12-2 is classified as a pseudogene. The sequenced sample consisted of peripheral blood. The sequenced DNA is TGTGCAAGTCGCTTATTTGGGACAGTGAACACTGAAGCTTTCTTT. The encoded protein is CASRLFGTVNTEAFF.